A selection of T cell receptor beta chains follows, all from one sample in a study of identical twins. One entry per CDR3 protein, called by TCRdb with MiXCR from the 5' RACE reads. Seen here are hundreds of thousands of distinct CDR3 sequences, less than 25% observed once, and the top ten hold around 3%. The same data also went into a second study, on T cells expressing NK-cell markers.

The sequenced sample was CD4+ T cells sorted from blood. The receptors come from a woman between 18 and 29 years old in good health. Both conserved end residues are part of each CDR3. A D gene is named only where the DNA matches it firmly. Clone size appears in some rows only: once, few, many, or a class for an expanded clone.

abundance,j_gene,d_gene,v_gene,CDR3nt,CDR3aa
-,TRBJ2-5,TRBD2,TRBV12-5,TGTGCTAGTGGGCCTCGACTAGCGGGGGTACAAGAGACCCAGTACTTC,CASGPRLAGVQETQYF
many,TRBJ2-3,TRBD2,TRBV7-6,TGTGCCAGCAGCCTCGGGACTAGCGGGGCGGATACGCAGTATTTT,CASSLGTSGADTQYF
many,TRBJ2-7,-,TRBV20-1,TGCAGTGCTAGAGGGCCCAGGGAAACCACTTCCTACGAGCAGTACTTC,CSARGPRETTSYEQYF
few,TRBJ2-7,-,TRBV3-1,TGTGCCAGCAGCCAAGGTCGGAGGGGGTCCTTTTCTTACGAGCAGTACTTC,CASSQGRRGSFSYEQYF
many,TRBJ2-1,-,TRBV12-3/TRBV12-4,TGTGCCAGCAGTTTGTCTCGGGACGTGCCCAATGAGCAGTTCTTC,CASSLSRDVPNEQFF
few,TRBJ1-4,-,TRBV6-5,TGTGCCAGCAGCAAACAGGGCAGTGGGGAAAAACTGTTTTTT,CASSKQGSGEKLFF
many,TRBJ1-1,-,TRBV5-1,TGCGCCAGCAGCTTGGGGGGTACCATGAACACTGAAGCTTTCTTT,CASSLGGTMNTEAFF
-,TRBJ2-1,-,TRBV27,TGTGCCAGCATGGAGACAGGATACAATGAGCAGTTCTTC,CASMETGYNEQFF
few,TRBJ2-4,-,TRBV20-1,TGCAGTGCTCGGGTTTCTGGCAAAAACATTCAGTACTTC,CSARVSGKNIQYF
few,TRBJ2-3,-,TRBV7-6,TGTGCCAGCAGCTTGAGCGGAGTCACTAGCACAGATACGCAGTATTTT,CASSLSGVTSTDTQYF
-,TRBJ1-1,-,TRBV7-2,TGTGCCAGCAGCCCCCTGGGGGGCGGGAGCACTGAAGCTTTCTTT,CASSPLGGGSTEAFF
-,TRBJ2-1,TRBD2,TRBV9,TGTGCCAGCAGCGTAGGGACTAGCGGGGGGGCCTACAATGAGCAGTTCTTC,CASSVGTSGGAYNEQFF
-,TRBJ2-7,TRBD1,TRBV20-1,TGCAGTGCTACCTCTGGACAGGGCTCCTACGAGCAGTACTTC,CSATSGQGSYEQYF
-,TRBJ1-1,-,TRBV20-1,TGCAGTGCTGCCACCTCTGGTTACACTGAAGCTTTCTTT,CSAATSGYTEAFF
few,TRBJ2-1,-,TRBV12-5,TGTGCTAGTGGTTTAACTCGGGGGGCATCTTACAATGAGCAGTTCTTC,CASGLTRGASYNEQFF
-,TRBJ2-1,-,TRBV7-2,TGTGCCAGCAGCTTAGACGGGCGGGTGGGGTTCAATGAGCAGTTCTTC,CASSLDGRVGFNEQFF
few,TRBJ2-5,-,TRBV7-8,TGTGCCAGCAGCTTAAACGGGGTGTCCCGAAAGACCCAGTACTTC,CASSLNGVSRKTQYF
-,TRBJ1-1,-,TRBV4-3,TGCGCCAGCAGCCAAGATTTAAGGGATGACACTGAAGCTTTCTTT,CASSQDLRDDTEAFF
many,TRBJ2-5,TRBD2,TRBV20-1,TGCAGTGCTACCGTAGCGGGAACCCAAGAGACCCAGTACTTC,CSATVAGTQETQYF
-,TRBJ2-7,-,TRBV9,TGTGCCAGCAGCGTAGGGACAGCCGAGCAGTACTTC,CASSVGTAEQYF
-,TRBJ1-1,TRBD1,TRBV5-1,TGCGCCAGCAGCTTGGAGGGGACAGTGAGCACTGAAGCTTTCTTT,CASSLEGTVSTEAFF
few,TRBJ2-1,TRBD2,TRBV6-1,TGTGCCAGCAAACCCATCCCGGGACTAGCGGATCTCAATGAGCAGTTCTTC,CASKPIPGLADLNEQFF
many,TRBJ2-2,TRBD1,TRBV12-3/TRBV12-4,TGTGCCAGCAGGACCGGGACAGCGAACACCGGGGAGCTGTTTTTT,CASRTGTANTGELFF
many,TRBJ1-1,-,TRBV25-1,TGTGCCAGCAGTGATCAACAGAACACTGAAGCTTTCTTT,CASSDQQNTEAFF
few,TRBJ1-2,-,TRBV7-9,TGTGCCAGCAGCACTAGACCTGGGGATGGCTACACCTTC,CASSTRPGDGYTF
few,TRBJ2-1,-,TRBV20-1,TGCAGTGGCGGGGGACAGGTCAACAATGAGCAGTTCTTC,CSGGGQVNNEQFF
few,TRBJ2-3,-,TRBV6-2/TRBV6-3,TGTGCCAGCAGTTACCCCCCGGATACGCAGTATTTT,CASSYPPDTQYF
few,TRBJ1-4,TRBD1,TRBV7-2,TGTGCCAGCAGCCCTCAGGTTGGACAGGGCAACGAAAAACTGTTTTTT,CASSPQVGQGNEKLFF